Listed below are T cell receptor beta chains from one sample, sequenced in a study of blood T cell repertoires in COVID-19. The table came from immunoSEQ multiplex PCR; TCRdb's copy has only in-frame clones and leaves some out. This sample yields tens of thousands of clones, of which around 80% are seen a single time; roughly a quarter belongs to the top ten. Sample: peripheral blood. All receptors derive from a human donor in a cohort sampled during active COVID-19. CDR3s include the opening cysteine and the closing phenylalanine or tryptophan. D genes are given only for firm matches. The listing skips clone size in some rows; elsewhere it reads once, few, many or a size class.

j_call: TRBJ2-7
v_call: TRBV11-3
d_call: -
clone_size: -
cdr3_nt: TGTGCCAGCAGCTTAGGTCCCCAATACGAGCAGTACTTC
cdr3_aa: CASSLGPQYEQYF

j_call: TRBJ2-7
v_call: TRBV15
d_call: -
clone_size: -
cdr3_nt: TGTGCCACCAGCAGAGATCCGGGCAGGGCGGAAGGCGAGCAGTACTTC
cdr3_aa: CATSRDPGRAEGEQYF

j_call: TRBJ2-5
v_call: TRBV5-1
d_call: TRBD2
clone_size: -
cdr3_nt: TGCGCCAGCCACGAGCGGGGAGTTGAGACCCAGTACTTC
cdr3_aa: CASHERGVETQYF

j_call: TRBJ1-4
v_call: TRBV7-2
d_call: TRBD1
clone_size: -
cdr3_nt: TGTGCCAGCAGCTGGAACAGGGGTCCTAATGAAAAACTGTTTTTT
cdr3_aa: CASSWNRGPNEKLFF

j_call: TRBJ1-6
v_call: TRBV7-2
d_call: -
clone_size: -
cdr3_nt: TGTGCCAGCAGCTTAATGGGGCAGGACAATTCACCCCTCCACTTT
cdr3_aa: CASSLMGQDNSPLHF

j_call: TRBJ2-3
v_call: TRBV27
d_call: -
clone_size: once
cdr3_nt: TGTGCCAGCAGTTTATCCGGAGCTAGCACAGATACGCAGTATTTT
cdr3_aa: CASSLSGASTDTQYF

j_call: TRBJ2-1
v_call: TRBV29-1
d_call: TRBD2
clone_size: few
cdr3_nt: TGCAGCGTTGGGACTAGCCACTTGAATGAGCAGTTCTTC
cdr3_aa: CSVGTSHLNEQFF

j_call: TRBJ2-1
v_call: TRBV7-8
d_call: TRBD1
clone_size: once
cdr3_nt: TGTGCCAGCAGCCCCCCGGGACAGGGTAGGGATGAGCAGTTCTTC
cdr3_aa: CASSPPGQGRDEQFF

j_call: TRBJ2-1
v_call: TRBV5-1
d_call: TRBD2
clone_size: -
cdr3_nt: TGCGCCAGCAGCCCCCTCGCGGGGGGCAGTGAGCAGTTCTTC
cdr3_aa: CASSPLAGGSEQFF

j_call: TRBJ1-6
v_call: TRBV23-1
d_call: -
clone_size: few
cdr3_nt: TGCGCCAGCAGTCATAGGGGCAGCTCTAATTCACCCCTCCACTTT
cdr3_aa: CASSHRGSSNSPLHF

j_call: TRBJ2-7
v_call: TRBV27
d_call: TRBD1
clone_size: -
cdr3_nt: TGTGCCAGCGGGAGGACAGGGAGCTACGAGCAGTACTTC
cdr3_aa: CASGRTGSYEQYF

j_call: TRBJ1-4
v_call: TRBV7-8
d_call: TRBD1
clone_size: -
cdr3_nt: TGTGCCAGCAGCTTAGCGTACAGGGGCCCTAATGAAAAACTGTTTTTT
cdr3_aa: CASSLAYRGPNEKLFF

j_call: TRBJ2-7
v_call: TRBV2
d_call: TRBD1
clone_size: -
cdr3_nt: TGTGCCAGCAGTGAAAGAGGAGGGACAGGAGTGGCCTACGAGCAGTACTTC
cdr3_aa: CASSERGGTGVAYEQYF

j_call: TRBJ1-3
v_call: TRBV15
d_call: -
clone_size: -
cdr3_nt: TGTGCCACCAGCAGAGAACACGTCTTCTCTGGAAACACCATATATTTT
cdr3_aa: CATSREHVFSGNTIYF

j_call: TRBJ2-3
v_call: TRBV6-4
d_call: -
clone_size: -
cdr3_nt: TGTGCCAGCAGCCCCGAGGTCAGCACAGATACGCAGTATTTT
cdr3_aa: CASSPEVSTDTQYF

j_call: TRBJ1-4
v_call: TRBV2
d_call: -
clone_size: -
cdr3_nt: TGTGCCAGCAGTGAAGGGGGACTCCCGGGTGAAAAACTGTTTTTT
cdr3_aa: CASSEGGLPGEKLFF

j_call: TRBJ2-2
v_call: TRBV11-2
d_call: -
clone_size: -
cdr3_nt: TGTGCCAGCAGCTTAGGTGGAGGGGCAACCGGGGAGCTGTTTTTT
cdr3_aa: CASSLGGGATGELFF

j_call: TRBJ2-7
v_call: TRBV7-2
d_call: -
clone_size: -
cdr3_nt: TGTGCCAGCAGCTTAGTAGGGGGGGGAGGCTACGAGCAGTACTTC
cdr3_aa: CASSLVGGGGYEQYF

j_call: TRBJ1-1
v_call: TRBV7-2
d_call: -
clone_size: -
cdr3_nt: TGTGCCAGCAGCTTACTTGTTGTGGGGGGCACTGAAGCTTTCTTT
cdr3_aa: CASSLLVVGGTEAFF

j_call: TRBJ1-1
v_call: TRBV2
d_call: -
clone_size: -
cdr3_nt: TGTGCCAGCAGCCGGGACACGGGGCTGGCTGAAGCTTTCTTT
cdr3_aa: CASSRDTGLAEAFF

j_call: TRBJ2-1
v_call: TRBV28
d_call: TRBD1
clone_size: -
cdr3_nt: TGTGCCAGCAGCCTAACCGGGACAGGGGGCGAGGATGAGCAGTTCTTC
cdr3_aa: CASSLTGTGGEDEQFF

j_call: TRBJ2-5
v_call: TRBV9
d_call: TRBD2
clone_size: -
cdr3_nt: TGTGCCAGCAGCGTAGCTGGGACTAGCGGGGGCCAAGAGACCCAGTACTTC
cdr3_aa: CASSVAGTSGGQETQYF

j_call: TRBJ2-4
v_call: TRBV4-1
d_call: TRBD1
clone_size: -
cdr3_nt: TGCGCCAGCAGCCAAGAGGAGACAGGGACCCCCAAAAACATTCAGTACTTC
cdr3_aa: CASSQEETGTPKNIQYF

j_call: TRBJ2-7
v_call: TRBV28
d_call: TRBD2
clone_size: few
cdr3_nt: TGTGCCAGCAGCTTAGCGGGGGCCTACGAGCAGTACTTC
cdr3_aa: CASSLAGAYEQYF

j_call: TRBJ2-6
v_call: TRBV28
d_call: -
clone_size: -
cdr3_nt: TGTGCCAGCAGTTTAGGTGGAGGAGGGGCCAACGTCCTGACTTTC
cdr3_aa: CASSLGGGGANVLTF

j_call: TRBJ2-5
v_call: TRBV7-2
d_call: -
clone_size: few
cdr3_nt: TGTGCCAGCAGCTTCGGAGTTCGGGAGACCCAGTACTTC
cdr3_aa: CASSFGVRETQYF

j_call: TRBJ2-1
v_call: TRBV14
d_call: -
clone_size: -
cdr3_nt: TGTGCCAGCAGCCAAGGACAGGCCTACAATGAGCAGTTCTTC
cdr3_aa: CASSQGQAYNEQFF

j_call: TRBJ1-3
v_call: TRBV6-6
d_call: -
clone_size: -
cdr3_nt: TGTGCCAGCAGAGCCCAGGGAGGGTTAGCTGGAAACACCATATATTTT
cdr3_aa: CASRAQGGLAGNTIYF

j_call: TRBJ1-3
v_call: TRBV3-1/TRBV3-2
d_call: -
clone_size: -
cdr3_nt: TGTGCCAGCAGCCTGGGGACAAGCTCTGGAAACACCATATATTTT
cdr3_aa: CASSLGTSSGNTIYF

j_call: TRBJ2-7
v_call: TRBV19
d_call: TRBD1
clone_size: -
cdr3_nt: TGTGCCACCGGAGGGGGACAGGGCCCCTACGAGCAGTACTTC
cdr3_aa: CATGGGQGPYEQYF

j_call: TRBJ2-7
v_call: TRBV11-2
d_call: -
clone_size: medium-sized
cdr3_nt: TGTGCCAGCAGCTTAGCCAGCTCCTACGAGCAGTACTTC
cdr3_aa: CASSLASSYEQYF

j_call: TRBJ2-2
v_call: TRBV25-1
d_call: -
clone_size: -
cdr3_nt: TGTGCCAGCAGCGGAGGGGTCACCGGGGAGCTGTTTTTT
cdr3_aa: CASSGGVTGELFF

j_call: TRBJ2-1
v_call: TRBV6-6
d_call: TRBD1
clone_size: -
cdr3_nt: TGTGCCAGCAGTCAGCCGGGACAGGGCTACAATGAGCAGTTCTTC
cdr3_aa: CASSQPGQGYNEQFF

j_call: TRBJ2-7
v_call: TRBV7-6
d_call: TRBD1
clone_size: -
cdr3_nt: TGTGCCAGCAGTCCCAACTGGGACAGGCCCTACGAGCAGTACTTC
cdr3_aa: CASSPNWDRPYEQYF

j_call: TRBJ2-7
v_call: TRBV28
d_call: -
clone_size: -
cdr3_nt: TGTGCCAGCAGCCCGACTACTCCCTCCTACGAGCAGTACTTC
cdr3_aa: CASSPTTPSYEQYF

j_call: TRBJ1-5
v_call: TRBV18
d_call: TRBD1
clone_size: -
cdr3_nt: TGTGCCAGCTCACCAAGGACAGGGGTTAATCAGCCCCAGCATTTT
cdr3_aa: CASSPRTGVNQPQHF

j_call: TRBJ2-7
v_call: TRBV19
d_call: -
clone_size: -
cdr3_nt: TGTGCCAGTAGTATGGGAGGCTACGAGCAGTACTTC
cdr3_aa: CASSMGGYEQYF

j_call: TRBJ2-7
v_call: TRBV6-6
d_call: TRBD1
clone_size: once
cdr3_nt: TGTGCCAGCAGGCCTGACGGGACAGGGGGAAGTGAGCAGTACTTC
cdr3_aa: CASRPDGTGGSEQYF

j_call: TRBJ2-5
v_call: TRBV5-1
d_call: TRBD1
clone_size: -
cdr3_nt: TGCGCCAGCAGCCCGGGACAGATAGGGGAGACCCAGTACTTC
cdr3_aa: CASSPGQIGETQYF

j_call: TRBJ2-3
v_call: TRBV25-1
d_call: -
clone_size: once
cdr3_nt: TGTGCCAGCAGGGAAGGGCTTGGCACAGATACGCAGTATTTT
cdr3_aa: CASREGLGTDTQYF

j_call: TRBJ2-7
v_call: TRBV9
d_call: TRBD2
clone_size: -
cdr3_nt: TGTGCCAGCAGCGTAGAGCCTAGCGGGAGGTACGAGCAGTACTTC
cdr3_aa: CASSVEPSGRYEQYF

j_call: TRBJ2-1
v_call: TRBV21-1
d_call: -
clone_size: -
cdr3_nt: TGTGCCAGCAGCAAAGTCAACAATGAGCAGTTCTTC
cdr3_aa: CASSKVNNEQFF

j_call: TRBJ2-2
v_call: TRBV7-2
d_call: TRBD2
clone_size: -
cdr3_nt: TGTGCCAGCAGCTTCGCTAGCGGGGGGATCACCGGGGAGCTGTTTTTT
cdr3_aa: CASSFASGGITGELFF

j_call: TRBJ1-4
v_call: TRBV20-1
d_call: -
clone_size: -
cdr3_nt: TGCAGTGCTAGTCAGTTCGACAGCGAGAATGAAAAACTGTTTTTT
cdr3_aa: CSASQFDSENEKLFF

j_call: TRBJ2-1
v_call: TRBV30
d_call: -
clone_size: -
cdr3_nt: TGTGCCTTCGAAAAGGCCAGGCCCCCCTACAATGAGCAGTTCTTC
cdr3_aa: CAFEKARPPYNEQFF

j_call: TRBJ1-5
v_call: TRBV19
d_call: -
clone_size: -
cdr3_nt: TGTGCCAGTAGTTTGGGGAGTCTAGGGAGGACCCTTGCAGTGCCCCAGCATTTT
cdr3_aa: CASSLGSLGRTLAVPQHF

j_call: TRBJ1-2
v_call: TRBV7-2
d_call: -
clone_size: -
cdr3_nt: TGTGCCAGCAGCTTAACCGACCCGGGGGGCTACACCTTC
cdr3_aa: CASSLTDPGGYTF

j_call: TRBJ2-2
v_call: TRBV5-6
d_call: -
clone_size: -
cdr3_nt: TGTGCCAGCAGGCGTTTGAACACCGGGGAGCTGTTTTTT
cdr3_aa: CASRRLNTGELFF

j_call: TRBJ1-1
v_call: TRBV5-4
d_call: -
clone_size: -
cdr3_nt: TGTGCCAGCAGCTTATCACAGAAGAACACTGAAGCTTTCTTT
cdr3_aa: CASSLSQKNTEAFF

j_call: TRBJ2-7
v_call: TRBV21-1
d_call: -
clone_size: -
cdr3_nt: TGTGCCAGCAGCAAAGGAGAAACTAGCGGGAGGGAGGTCGCCTACGAGCAGTACTTC
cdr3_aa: CASSKGETSGREVAYEQYF

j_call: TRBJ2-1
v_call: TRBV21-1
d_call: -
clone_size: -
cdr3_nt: TGTGCCAGCAGCAAACCATGGACGGTTTGGGAGGACAATGAGCAGTTCTTC
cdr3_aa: CASSKPWTVWEDNEQFF

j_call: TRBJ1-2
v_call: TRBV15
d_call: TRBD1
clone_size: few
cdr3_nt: TGTGCCACCAGCATGACAGGGGGCAACGACTATGGCTACACCTTC
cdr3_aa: CATSMTGGNDYGYTF

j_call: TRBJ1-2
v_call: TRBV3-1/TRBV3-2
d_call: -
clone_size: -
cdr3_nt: TGTGCCAGCAGCCAAGACCCAGGAACGGGCTACACCTTC
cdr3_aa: CASSQDPGTGYTF

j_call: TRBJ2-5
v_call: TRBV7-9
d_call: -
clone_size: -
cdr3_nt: TGTGCCAGCAGCTTAGCCGGGAGCCAAGAGACCCAGTACTTC
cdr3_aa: CASSLAGSQETQYF

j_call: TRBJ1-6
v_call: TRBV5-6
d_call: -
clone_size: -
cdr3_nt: TGTGCCAGCAGCTCCGGACTGAAAAATTCACCCCTCCACTTT
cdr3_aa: CASSSGLKNSPLHF

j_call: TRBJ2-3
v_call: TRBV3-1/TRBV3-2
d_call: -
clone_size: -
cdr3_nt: TGTGCCAGCAGCCAAGAGGAACAGGACGCAGATACGCAGTATTTT
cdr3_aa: CASSQEEQDADTQYF

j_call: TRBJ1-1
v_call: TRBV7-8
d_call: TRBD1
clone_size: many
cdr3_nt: TGTGCCAGCAGCAGGACAGGGTCCACTGAAGCTTTCTTT
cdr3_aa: CASSRTGSTEAFF

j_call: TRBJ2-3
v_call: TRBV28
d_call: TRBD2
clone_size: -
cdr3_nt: TGTGCCAGCAGTTTACCAGGGAGGGTTATTACTAGCACAGATACGCAGTATTTT
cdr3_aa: CASSLPGRVITSTDTQYF

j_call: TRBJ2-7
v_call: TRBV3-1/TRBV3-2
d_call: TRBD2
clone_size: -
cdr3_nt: TGTGCCAGCAGCCAAGGGCCCGGGCTAGCGGGAGGACCCCCCTACGAGCAGTACTTC
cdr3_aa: CASSQGPGLAGGPPYEQYF